This is a list of T cell receptor beta chains from one sample in a study of lymphopenia after photon versus proton radiotherapy. Profiled with immunoSEQ multiplex PCR; TCRdb holds only in-frame clones, not every one. Here the sample spans 65,000 to 75,000 clones, 87% being singletons. The sample consisted of peripheral blood, taken from a patient treated with proton-based radiotherapy. The source is a man at least 80 years old with esophageal cancer. The CDR3 runs from the conserved cysteine through the conserved F or W. Fields, in order: V gene, D gene, J gene, clone size, CDR3 DNA, CDR3 protein. The D gene is left open where the match is weak. Some rows mark clone size as missing; the rest say once, few, many or name a class of expanded clone.

>TRBV4-3|NA|TRBJ2-5|NA
TGCGCCAGCAGCCAAGAAGTAAACAGACAAGAGACCCAGTACTTC
CASSQEVNRQETQYF
>TRBV7-8|TRBD1|TRBJ2-7|NA
TGTGCCAGCAGCTGGGACAGCTTCAGCTCCTACGAGCAGTACTTC
CASSWDSFSSYEQYF
>TRBV7-2|NA|TRBJ1-5|NA
TGTGCCAGCAGCTTTACAACGGATCAGCCCCGGCATTTT
CASSFTTDQPRHF
>TRBV18|TRBD1|TRBJ2-3|NA
TGTGCCAGCTCACCACGGACAGGGGGCACAGATACGCAGTATTTT
CASSPRTGGTDTQYF
>TRBV4-3|NA|TRBJ2-3|NA
TGCGCCAGCAGCCAAGATCAGGGGCAGGGGCCAGATACGCAGTATTTT
CASSQDQGQGPDTQYF
>TRBV7-7|NA|TRBJ2-5|NA
TGTGCTAGCAGCAGGGGGGTGTTGGAGACCCAGTACTTC
CASSRGVLETQYF
>TRBV11-2|NA|TRBJ2-6|NA
TGTGCCAGCAGCTTAATTCAGCGGATAAGCTCTGGGGCCAACGTCCTGACTTTC
CASSLIQRISSGANVLTF
>TRBV19|TRBD2|TRBJ2-3|few
TGTGCCAGTAGTAGCGGGGGGGCCCGGAGAGATACGCAGTATTTT
CASSSGGARRDTQYF
>TRBV4-3|NA|TRBJ2-2|NA
TGCGCCAGCAGCCAAGTGCGACAGACCTTTTGGAACACCGGGGAGCTGTTTTTT
CASSQVRQTFWNTGELFF
>TRBV2|NA|TRBJ1-6|few
TGTGCCAGCAGTGAACTTCCCTGGACAGAAGACTTCACCCTCCACTTT
CASSELPWTEDFTLHF
>TRBV4-1|NA|TRBJ2-1|NA
TGCGCCAGCTCATTTACCGGGACGGCCTACAATGAGCAGTTCTTC
CASSFTGTAYNEQFF
>TRBV5-4|NA|TRBJ1-2|NA
TGTGCCAGCAGCCCCCCCGGGAGTCCCTATGGCTACACCTTC
CASSPPGSPYGYTF
>TRBV13|NA|TRBJ2-1|NA
TGTGCCAGCCTCCCGCTTACTTGGGGTGAGCAGTTCTTC
CASLPLTWGEQFF
>TRBV11-2|TRBD2|TRBJ2-1|NA
TGTGCCAGCAGCTTAGAAGGGCTAGCGGGAGGGGGAAATGAGCAGTTCTTC
CASSLEGLAGGGNEQFF
>TRBV10-1|NA|TRBJ1-5|few
TGCGCCAGCAGTGAGGTCTGGGGGACTCATCAGCCCCAGCATTTT
CASSEVWGTHQPQHF
>TRBV11-2|NA|TRBJ1-1|NA
TGTGCCAGCAGCTCGGCGACAGGACTGTTCACTGAAGCTTTCTTT
CASSSATGLFTEAFF
>TRBV5-4|NA|TRBJ1-2|NA
TGTGCCAGCAGCTTGGGGCAGGGGCCCACCTATGGCTACACCTTC
CASSLGQGPTYGYTF
>TRBV13|NA|TRBJ1-6|NA
TGTGCCAGCAGCCCCTCATTGGGGGCGGTTTCACCCCTCCACTTT
CASSPSLGAVSPLHF
>TRBV5-6|TRBD2|TRBJ2-5|NA
TGTGCCAGCAGCCCGGGACTAGTCGTTGGGACCCAGTACTTC
CASSPGLVVGTQYF
>TRBV29-1|TRBD1|TRBJ2-3|NA
TGCAGCCCGGGACAGATCAGCACAGATACGCAGTATTTT
CSPGQISTDTQYF
>TRBV7-2|TRBD2|TRBJ2-1|NA
TGTGCCAGCAGCTCAGCGGGAGGGCCTGGAAATGAGCAGTTCTTC
CASSSAGGPGNEQFF
>TRBV7-6|NA|TRBJ1-4|NA
TGTGCCAGCAGCAAAGACGGTGAAAAACTGTTTTTT
CASSKDGEKLFF
>TRBV7-9|TRBD1|TRBJ1-2|NA
TGTGCCAGCAGCCCCTTTGGACAGGGGTGGGGCTACACCTTC
CASSPFGQGWGYTF
>TRBV11-1|NA|TRBJ2-1|NA
TGTGCCAGCAGCCTTCTCGCGTGGGAGCAGTTCTTC
CASSLLAWEQFF
>TRBV10-3|TRBD1|TRBJ1-2|few
TGTGCCATCAGTACAGACAGGGGCTATGGCTACACCTTC
CAISTDRGYGYTF
>TRBV6-1|NA|TRBJ1-6|NA
TGTGCCAGCAATGAGGGTTCCACCTATAATTCACCCCTCCACTTT
CASNEGSTYNSPLHF
>TRBV4-3|NA|TRBJ2-3|NA
TGCGCCAGCAGCCAAGAGGGCGGCCCCGAAACAGATACGCAGTATTTT
CASSQEGGPETDTQYF
>TRBV6-1|NA|TRBJ2-7|NA
TGTGCCAGCAACGACCTCGAGCAGTACTTC
CASNDLEQYF
>TRBV7-2|NA|TRBJ1-5|once
TGTGCCAGCAGCCCAAACAGGGTCAATCAGCCCCAGCATTTT
CASSPNRVNQPQHF
>TRBV27|NA|TRBJ2-2|NA
TGTGCCAGCAGTTTAAAGGAAGGAGGGGGCTGGTCCGGGACCGGGGAGCTGTTTTTT
CASSLKEGGGWSGTGELFF
>TRBV9|NA|TRBJ1-1|NA
TGTGCCAGCAGCGTCCAACCGAACACTGAAGCTTTCTTT
CASSVQPNTEAFF
>TRBV10-3|TRBD1|TRBJ2-7|NA
TGTGCCATCAATTTCGACAGGGACCACGAGCAGTACTTC
CAINFDRDHEQYF
>TRBV18|NA|TRBJ2-1|NA
TGTGCCAGCTCACCCCGGGCAGGGGGGGACAATGAGCAGTTCTTC
CASSPRAGGDNEQFF
>TRBV5-1|NA|TRBJ2-3|NA
TGCGCCAGCACCTCTGGGGGCGGGGGCACAGATACGCAGTATTTT
CASTSGGGGTDTQYF
>TRBV7-3|TRBD1|TRBJ2-7|NA
TGTGCCAGCAGCTCGGACAGGGTCGGCGAGCAGTACTTC
CASSSDRVGEQYF
>TRBV6-1|NA|TRBJ1-1|NA
TGTGCCAGCAGTGATCAGGGACGGACGAACACTGAAGCTTTCTTT
CASSDQGRTNTEAFF
>TRBV5-1|NA|TRBJ1-1|NA
TGCGCCAGCAGCTTGGCCTGGGGGGCCCCTGAAGCTTTCTTT
CASSLAWGAPEAFF
>TRBV5-1|TRBD1|TRBJ1-3|NA
TGCGCCAGCAGCCATGCCCCTCTCCGGGACAGTATAGACTCTGGAAACACCATATATTTT
CASSHAPLRDSIDSGNTIYF
>TRBV29-1|NA|TRBJ2-1|NA
TGCAGCGTTGCCCCTTCAAGCGGGAATGAGCAGTTCTTC
CSVAPSSGNEQFF
>TRBV7-6|TRBD2|TRBJ2-5|NA
TGTGCCAGCAGCTTATGGTGGGGACTAGCGGGAACCCAAGAGACCCAGTACTTC
CASSLWWGLAGTQETQYF
>TRBV9|NA|TRBJ2-7|NA
TGTGCCAGCAGCAGAGGGGGGAGTTCTTACGAGCAGTACTTC
CASSRGGSSYEQYF
>TRBV18|NA|TRBJ2-2|once
TGTGCCAGCTCACCGCGAACCTCAGCGAACACCGGGGAGCTGTTTTTT
CASSPRTSANTGELFF
>TRBV27|NA|TRBJ2-2|NA
TGTGCCAGCAGTTTTAGAGTGGCGAGTTGGAACACCGGGGAGCTGTTTTTT
CASSFRVASWNTGELFF
>TRBV19|TRBD1|TRBJ2-2|NA
TGTGCCACCCGGACAGGGCCGAGTACCGGGGAGCTGTTTTTT
CATRTGPSTGELFF
>TRBV7-3|TRBD1|TRBJ1-1|few
TGTGCCAGCAGCGCCAGACAGGGGAACACTGAAGCTTTCTTT
CASSARQGNTEAFF
>TRBV30|TRBD2|TRBJ2-3|NA
TGTGCCTGGAGTCCCCTCGGGACTAGCGGATCAGATACGCAGTATTTT
CAWSPLGTSGSDTQYF
>TRBV19|NA|TRBJ2-1|NA
TGTGCCAGTAGGGAGGGACCGTTCAATGAGCAGTTCTTC
CASREGPFNEQFF
>TRBV7-2|NA|TRBJ2-7|NA
TGTGCCAGCAGCTTACGCTGGGCCTACGAGCAGTACTTC
CASSLRWAYEQYF
>TRBV5-1|NA|TRBJ2-2|NA
TGCGCCAGCAGCTCGGGCGGAGCCAACACCGGGGAGCTGTTTTTT
CASSSGGANTGELFF
>TRBV18|NA|TRBJ2-1|NA
TGTGCCAGCTCACCACCAAGAAATGAGCAGTTCTTC
CASSPPRNEQFF
>TRBV9|NA|TRBJ2-4|NA
TGTGCCAGCAGCGCAGGATCCGTGGGCAAAAACATTCAGTACTTC
CASSAGSVGKNIQYF
>TRBV7-2|TRBD1|TRBJ1-5|NA
TGTGCCAGCAGCTTAGTCGGGGGGACAGTCAATCAGCCCCAGCATTTT
CASSLVGGTVNQPQHF
>TRBV5-1|TRBD2|TRBJ2-7|NA
TGCGCCAGCAGCGTTAGCGGGAGCTCCTACGAGCAGTACTTC
CASSVSGSSYEQYF
>TRBV7-9|TRBD1|TRBJ2-2|NA
TGTGCCAGCAGCCAGGGGGTTTTCACCGGGGAGCTGTTTTTT
CASSQGVFTGELFF
>TRBV11-2|TRBD1|TRBJ2-3|NA
TGTGCCAGCAGCCTGGACAGGGATACGCAGTATTTT
CASSLDRDTQYF
>TRBV7-7|NA|TRBJ2-7|NA
TGTGCTAGCAGCCTATCGGGGAGTTCCGAGCAGTACTTC
CASSLSGSSEQYF
>TRBV18|TRBD1|TRBJ1-3|NA
TGTGCCAGCTCACCACCGACAGGGGACGGAAACACCATATATTTT
CASSPPTGDGNTIYF
>TRBV15|TRBD1|TRBJ2-4|NA
TGTGCCACCAGAGGGACAGGGGAAGGCATTCAGTACTTC
CATRGTGEGIQYF
>TRBV4-1|NA|TRBJ2-1|NA
TGCGCCAGCAGCCCCCTTGAGACTTTTCCCCTTAATGAGCAGTTCTTC
CASSPLETFPLNEQFF
>TRBV7-9|NA|TRBJ1-1|NA
TGTGCCAGCAGCTTAATGCAGGGCACTGAAGCTTTCTTT
CASSLMQGTEAFF